Presented here are 14 T cell receptor beta chains from one specimen sequenced in a study of PD-1 blockade in classical Hodgkin lymphoma. Every single patient, without exception, relapsed after autologous stem cell transplantation, and brentuximab vedotin exposure varied. Isolated CD8+ T cells were derived from thawed PBMCs through magnetic negative selection. The data were produced by immunoSEQ multiplex PCR, yet TCRdb's version contains in-frame clones alone and is incomplete. The sample lists about 6,000 clones; roughly 53% were seen once. The starting material was CD8+ T cells from blood, obtained at baseline. The receptors were gathered from a human donor with classical Hodgkin lymphoma.

This clone was counted a single time. The chain has TRBV5-1 and TRBJ1-1; possibly TRBD1 for D (5 bases). The V end lost 0 bases, the J end lost 1 base, and 16 bases lay between the germline ends. Germline-derived CDR1 and CDR2 are SGHRS and YFSETQ. This CDR3 is 17 amino acids long. The CDR3 loop reads CASSLVPGRRANTEAFF. The CDR3 DNA follows: TGCGCCAGCAGCTTGGTTCCGGGACGGAGGGCGAACACTGAAGCTTTCTTT.

The chain combines TRBV7-9 with TRBJ2-7; D gene unclear. This CDR3 region has 14 residues. Germline-derived CDR1 and CDR2 are SEHNR and FQNEAQ (reference sequence). The ends were cut back, 0 bases at V and 3 bases at J, with 9 bases in the middle. The CDR3 spells CASSLAQVVYEQYF. The CDR3 DNA sequence: TGTGCCAGCAGCTTAGCGCAGGTGGTCTACGAGCAGTACTTC.

This sequence joins TRBV7-2 and TRBJ2-3, with a weak D call TRBD2 (7 bases). Trimming took off 1 base at V and 0 bases at J, with 14 bases between the two ends. The CDR3 has 17 amino acids. Germline CDR1 is SGHTA and CDR2 is FQGNSA. CDR3 nucleotides: TGTGCCAGCAGCTTAGAAGGGGGGGCCCCTAGCACAGATACGCAGTATTTT. Protein product: CASSLEGGAPSTDTQYF.

This chain links TRBV11-2 with TRBJ1-4; TRBD1 aligns across 10 bases. Unmatched junction bases numbered 5, after V lost 5 bases and J lost 8 bases. The CDR3 runs to 14 residues. Germline V gives CDR1 SGHAT, CDR2 FQNNGV. The CDR3: CASSLRDRGEKLFF. The DNA of the CDR3 is TGTGCCAGCAGCCTCCGGGACAGGGGCGAAAAACTGTTTTTT.

The chain couples TRBV27 to TRBJ2-7; TRBD2 agrees at 7 bases. Germline CDR1 MNHEY, CDR2 SMNVEV (reference sequence). The V and J ends lost 1 base and 4 bases, in that order; junction bases with no gene match: 10. The CDR3 consists of 16 residues. CDR3 nucleotide sequence: TGTGCCAGCAGTTTATTCCCAGGGAGGGACCTGTACGAGCAGTACTTC. It yields the protein CASSLFPGRDLYEQYF.

This chain connects TRBV11-2 to TRBJ2-1; 7 nucleotides align to TRBD2. Germline V CDR1 and CDR2: SGHAT, FQNNGV. V gave up 1 base and J gave up 3 bases; unmatched junction bases: 3. This CDR3 is built from 15 residues. The CDR3 coding sequence is TGTGCCAGCAGCTTAGCAAGCGGGAACTACAATGAGCAGTTCTTC. Translation: CASSLASGNYNEQFF. Together with reference TRBV11-2 and TRBJ2-1, the CDR3 gives the full variable domain: EAGVAQSPRYKIIEKRQSVAFWCNPISGHATLYWYQQILGQGPKLLIQFQNNGVVDDSQLPKDRFSAERLKGVDSTLKIQPAKLEDSAVYLCASSLASGNYNEQFFGPGTRLTVL.

V is TRBV18 and J is TRBJ2-7; 10 nucleotides match TRBD1. This CDR3 has 13 residues. V lost 2 bases and J lost 6; bases outside the gene matches: 1. Germline V gene data show CDR1 as KGHSH and CDR2 as LQKENI. The CDR3 loop is CASSPGTGVEQYF. In DNA form, the CDR3 reads TGTGCCAGCTCACCAGGGACAGGGGTCGAGCAGTACTTC.

V gene TRBV29-1 combines with J gene TRBJ2-7, with 8 bases aligning to TRBD1. Germline V gives CDR1 SQVTM, CDR2 ANQGSEA. The CDR3 length is 13 residues. V lost 1 base and J lost 4; bases outside the gene matches: 3. The CDR3 protein is CSVEGGQGYEQYF. CDR3 DNA: TGCAGCGTTGAAGGAGGACAGGGATACGAGCAGTACTTC.

This clone is a singleton in its sample. J is TRBJ2-7 and V is TRBV28; 7 bases match TRBD1. J gave up 3 bases and V 5 bases, and 10 bases lay outside the gene matches. The CDR3 runs 15 residues. The germline V gene has CDR1 MDHEN and CDR2 SYDVKM. The CDR3 coding sequence is TGTGCCAGCAGTACCAGACAGGGTTTTCTCTACGAGCAGTACTTC. Its translation: CASSTRQGFLYEQYF.

This clone occurred a few times. The chain has TRBV5-1 and TRBJ1-6; D unclear. CDR3 length: 17 amino acids. Germline loops: CDR1 SGHRS, CDR2 YFSETQ. V lost 0 bases and J 0 bases, leaving 10 bases between the germline ends. The chain's CDR3 is CASSLEWQSSYNSPLHF. The CDR3 DNA is TGCGCCAGCAGCTTGGAGTGGCAGAGCTCCTATAATTCACCCCTCCACTTT.

This clone is medium-sized in the sample. The gene calls are TRBV30 and TRBJ1-6; D is ambiguous. Germline lookup yields CDR1 GTSNPN and CDR2 SVGIG (reference sequence). The CDR3 totals 14 residues. Trimming took off 1 base at V and 7 bases at J, with 11 bases between the two ends. The CDR3 region has the DNA TGTGCCTGGAGTGCGGGTCAAAGAAATTCACCCCTCCACTTT. The encoded protein is CAWSAGQRNSPLHF.

V gene TRBV29-1 combines with J gene TRBJ2-5; 8 bases agree with TRBD1. Germline V gene sequence: CDR1 SQVTM, CDR2 ANQGSEA. V trimming: 3 bases; J trimming: 2 bases; junction bases outside the gene matches: 17. CDR3 length: 18 amino acids. CDR3 nucleotides: TGCAGCGTTGAGAATTTGGGGACAGGAGATTTTGAACAAGAGACCCAGTACTTC. This gives the protein CSVENLGTGDFEQETQYF.

The V and J genes are TRBV7-1 and TRBJ1-1; no reliable D call. TRBV7-1 is annotated as an ORF whose role is uncertain. The CDR3 is 13 amino acids. The V end was cut by 4 bases, the J end by 0 bases, with 6 bases between. Written as DNA, the CDR3 is TGTGCCAGCAGCTTACTCGTGAACACTGAAGCTTTCTTT. Translation gives CASSLLVNTEAFF.

This clone was picked up one time. This chain joins TRBV7-5 and TRBJ2-1; TRBD2 is taken as the D call from the table, unchecked against the DNA. TRBV7-5 is a documented pseudogene. The CDR3 runs to 15 residues. As DNA, the CDR3 is TGTGCCAGCAGCGCGTTAGCGGGAGACGGCAATGAGCAGTTCTTC. As protein: CASSALAGDGNEQFF.